These 10 T cell receptor beta chains originate from one sample sequenced in a study of regulatory T cells in long-lasting Graves disease. Construction of the TCR beta libraries employed iRepertoire HTBI primers in conjunction with Arm-PCR of CDR3 regions. One entry per CDR3 protein results from TCRdb running MiXCR on the multiplex PCR reads. The table includes 350,000 to 500,000 distinct CDR3 sequences, about 16% detected once. Time point in this sample: newly diagnosed GD, antithyroid drugs for less than 3 months. Researchers made the TCR library from RNA that was extracted from PBMCs. The same specimen was also included in a second study, on T cells in Graves' hyperthyroidism and ophthalmopathy.

The input for sequencing was peripheral blood mononuclear cells (PBMCs), taken at new diagnosis, from a patient treated with antithyroid drugs. Receptor source: a woman younger than 45 with Graves disease.

This clonotype has just a few counts. CDR3 nucleotide sequence: TGTGCCAGCAGTGAATTCGGAGGGCCTAATGAGCAGTTCTTC. As protein: CASSEFGGPNEQFF. This sequence joins TRBV6-2 or TRBV6-3 and TRBJ2-1; D is possibly TRBD2 (6 bases). Germline V gene lookup returns CDR1 MNHEY and CDR2 SVGEGT. V lost 5 bases and J 7 bases, leaving 15 bases between the germline ends. CDR3 size: 14 residues.

This clonotype came up many times. The chain links TRBV6-1 to TRBJ2-7; D is perhaps TRBD1 (6 bases). Trimming left V 10 bases short and J 5 bases short, with 15 bases between. The germline gives CDR1 MNHNS, CDR2 SASEGT. The CDR3 sequence is 12 residues long. The CDR3 loop reads CATNREMNEQYF. The DNA of the CDR3 is TGTGCCACGAACAGGGAAATGAACGAGCAGTACTTC.

This clonotype was seen many times. CDR3 DNA sequence: TGTGCCAGCAGTCGGGCAGCGGGACAAGAGACCCAGTACTTC. This sequence encodes CASSRAAGQETQYF. The gene calls are TRBV12-3 or TRBV12-4 and TRBJ2-5; TRBD2 agrees at 7 bases. The CDR3 has 14 residues. Trimming removed 5 bases from V and 2 bases from J; junction bases left unmatched: 5.

This clonotype has just a few counts. This sequence joins TRBV10-2 and TRBJ1-2; D not resolved. Trimming pared 6 bases from V and 0 bases from J, leaving 11 bases between. The length of the CDR3 is 14 residues. Germline V gene sequence: CDR1 WSHSY, CDR2 SAAADI. The DNA of the CDR3 is TGCGCCAGCAGGAGGACGGGAGCTAACTATGGCTACACCTTC. Encoded protein: CASRRTGANYGYTF.

The gene calls are TRBV4-1 and TRBJ2-7; 8 positions agree with TRBD2. CDR1 is MGHRA and CDR2 is YSYEKL in the germline V gene. The V and J ends lost 5 bases and 0 bases, in that order; junction bases with no gene match: 6. This CDR3 is built from 15 residues. CDR3 DNA sequence: TGCGCCAGCAGCTCGTTACTAGCGGCCTCCTACGAGCAGTACTTC. Residues: CASSSLLAASYEQYF.

This clonotype was seen a handful of times. The genes are TRBV5-1 and TRBJ1-3; D is unclear. This CDR3 comprises 15 residues. V was shortened by 0 bases and J by 2 bases, with 9 bases between the two germline ends. Germline loops: CDR1 SGHRS, CDR2 YFSETQ. In DNA form, the CDR3 reads TGCGCCAGCAGCTTGGTTTCCGGGACTGGAAACACCATATATTTT. Encoded protein: CASSLVSGTGNTIYF.

This clonotype was counted a single time. The gene calls are TRBV11-2 and TRBJ1-2; TRBD1 matches 7 bases. After removal of 5 bases from V and 4 bases from J, the junction contained 4 bases not matched to a gene. The CDR3 totals 13 residues. CDR1 and CDR2 (germline): SGHAT, FQNNGV. The CDR3 DNA reads as TGTGCCAGCAGCGGGACAGCGATCTATGGCTACACCTTC. Its translation is CASSGTAIYGYTF.

This chain uses TRBV5-6 with TRBJ1-1; no definite D call. Germline values: CDR1 SGHDT, CDR2 YYEEEE. The V gene lost 1 base and the J gene lost 4 bases, with 11 bases spanning the gap. The CDR3 runs 14 residues. The CDR3 here is CASSLTGRFTEAFF. CDR3 coding DNA: TGTGCCAGCAGCTTGACGGGGAGATTCACTGAAGCTTTCTTT.

This clonotype appeared many times. The chain uses TRBV13 and TRBJ2-1; 8 bases line up with TRBD2. The CDR3 runs 17 residues. From germline, CDR1 is PRHDT and CDR2 FYEKMQ (reference sequence). Trimming cost V 3 bases and J 4 bases; bases outside gene matches: 11. The CDR3 here is CASSFSGGGRTYNEQFF. DNA for the CDR3: TGTGCCAGCAGCTTCTCCGGGGGCGGGAGGACGTACAATGAGCAGTTCTTC.

This clonotype was seen at least ten times. One end of the junction is discordant with germline, which a read error may explain. This chain links TRBV3-1 with TRBJ1-1; 7 bases match TRBD1. Germline CDR1 reads LGHDT; CDR2 reads YNNKEL (reference sequence). The CDR3 loop spans 14 amino acids. The CDR3 here is CASSEEAGGTEAFF. CDR3 nucleotides: TGTGCCAGCAGCGAAGAGGCAGGGGGAACTGAAGCTTTCTTT. Using reference TRBV3-1 and TRBJ1-1 for the parts outside the CDR3, the full variable domain is DTAVSQTPKYLVTQMGNDKSIKCEQNLGHDTMYWYKQDSKKFLKIMFSYNNKELIINETVPNRFSPKSPDKAHLNLHINSLELGDSAVYFCASSEEAGGTEAFFGQGTRLTVV.